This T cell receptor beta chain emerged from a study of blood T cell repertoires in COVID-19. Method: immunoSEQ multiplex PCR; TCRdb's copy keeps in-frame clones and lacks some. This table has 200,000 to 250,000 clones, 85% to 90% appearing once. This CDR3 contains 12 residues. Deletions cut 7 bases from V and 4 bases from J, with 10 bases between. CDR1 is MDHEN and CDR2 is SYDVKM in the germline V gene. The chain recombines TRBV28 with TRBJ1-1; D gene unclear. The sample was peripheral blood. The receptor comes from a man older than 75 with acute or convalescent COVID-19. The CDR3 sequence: CASTASATEAFF. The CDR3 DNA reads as TGTGCCAGCACCGCGAGTGCCACTGAAGCTTTCTTT.